This entry lists 3 T cell receptor beta chains sequenced from one sample in a study of regulatory T cells in long-lasting Graves disease. The authors built TCR beta libraries using iRepertoire HTBI primers and Arm-PCR of CDR3 regions. MiXCR, run by TCRdb on the multiplex PCR reads, gives a single entry per CDR3 protein. The sample lists about half a million distinct CDR3 sequences; approximately 23% were seen once. As for time point: persistent/refractory GD, antithyroid drugs over 5 years with positive TRAb. Isolated PBMC RNA provided the starting material for the TCR library. Sample: peripheral blood mononuclear cells (PBMCs), taken when the disease was refractory, from a patient treated with antithyroid drugs. These TCRs come from a female donor with Graves disease.

This chain connects TRBV7-6 to TRBJ2-7, with 9 bases matching TRBD2. CDR1 SGHVS and CDR2 FNYEAQ come from the germline V gene. This CDR3 spans 15 amino acids. The V and J ends lost 2 bases and 4 bases, in that order; junction bases with no gene match: 6. The CDR3 here is CASSLSLAGRYEQYF. The CDR3 DNA reads as TGTGCCAGCAGCTTATCGCTAGCGGGACGGTACGAGCAGTACTTC.

This clonotype has only a few counts. This rearrangement joins TRBV7-2 to TRBJ2-7; D might be TRBD1 (5 bases). From germline, CDR1 is SGHTA and CDR2 FQGNSA. V lost 2 bases to trimming and J lost 5 bases, with 16 bases between them. This CDR3 has 15 residues. The CDR3 sequence is CASSLSPGRFDEQYF. Written as DNA, the CDR3 is TGTGCCAGCAGCTTATCCCCAGGGCGATTCGACGAGCAGTACTTC.

J is TRBJ1-1 and V is TRBV5-1; 7 bases agree with TRBD1. V dropped 2 bases and J dropped 7; count of bases not matched to a gene: 8. This CDR3 is 14 amino acids long. Germline loops: CDR1 SGHRS, CDR2 YFSETQ. CDR3 loop: CASSFQGRGSEAFF. CDR3 nucleotide sequence: TGCGCCAGCAGCTTCCAAGGCAGGGGGAGTGAAGCTTTCTTT.